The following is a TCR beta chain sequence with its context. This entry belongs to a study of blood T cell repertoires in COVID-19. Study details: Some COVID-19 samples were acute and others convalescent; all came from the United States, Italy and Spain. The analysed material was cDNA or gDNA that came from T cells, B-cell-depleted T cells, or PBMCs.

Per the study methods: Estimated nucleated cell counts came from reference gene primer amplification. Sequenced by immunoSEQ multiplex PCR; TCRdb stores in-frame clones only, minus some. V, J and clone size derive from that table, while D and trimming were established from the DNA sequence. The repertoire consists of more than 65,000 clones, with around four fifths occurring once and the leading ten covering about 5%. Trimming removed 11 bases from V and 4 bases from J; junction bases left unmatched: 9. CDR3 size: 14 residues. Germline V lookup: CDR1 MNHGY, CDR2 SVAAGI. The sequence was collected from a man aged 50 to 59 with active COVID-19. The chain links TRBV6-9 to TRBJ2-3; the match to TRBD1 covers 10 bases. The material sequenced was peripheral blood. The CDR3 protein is CARNRDRGPDTQYF. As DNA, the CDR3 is TGTGCCCGGAACCGGGACAGGGGACCAGATACGCAGTATTTT.